Here is one TCR beta chain with its context. These data come from a study of cytomegalovirus exposure and HLA in healthy donors. PCR was performed using 60 Vbeta and 13 Jbeta primers. Profiling relied on immunoSEQ multiplex PCR, and the TCRdb table lists in-frame clones only, not all of them. Among 100,000 or so clones listed, 60% to 85% were seen once. Germline values: CDR1 GTSNPN, CDR2 SVGIG (reference sequence). CDR3 length: 15 residues. V was pared by 2 bases and J by 0 bases, with 11 bases between. The chain carries TRBV30 and TRBJ1-3; no clear D gene. This clonotype was obtained from a male donor in good health and CMV-seronegative. The material sequenced was PBMCs. The CDR3 reads CAWSFDLSSGNTIYF. The CDR3 DNA sequence: TGTGCCTGGAGTTTTGATCTGAGCTCTGGAAACACCATATATTTT.